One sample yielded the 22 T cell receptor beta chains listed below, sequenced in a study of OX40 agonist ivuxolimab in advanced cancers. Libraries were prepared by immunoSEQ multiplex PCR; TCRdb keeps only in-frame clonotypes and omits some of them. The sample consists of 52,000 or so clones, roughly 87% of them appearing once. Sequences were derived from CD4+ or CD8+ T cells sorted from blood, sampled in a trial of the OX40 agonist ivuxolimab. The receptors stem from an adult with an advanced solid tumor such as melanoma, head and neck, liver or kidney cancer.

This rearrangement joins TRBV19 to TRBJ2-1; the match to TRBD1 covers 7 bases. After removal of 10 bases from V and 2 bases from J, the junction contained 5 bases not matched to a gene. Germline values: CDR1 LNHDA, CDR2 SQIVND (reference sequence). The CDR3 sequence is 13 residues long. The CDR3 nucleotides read TGTGCCACCAGGGACAGTCCCTACAATGAGCAGTTCTTC. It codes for CATRDSPYNEQFF.

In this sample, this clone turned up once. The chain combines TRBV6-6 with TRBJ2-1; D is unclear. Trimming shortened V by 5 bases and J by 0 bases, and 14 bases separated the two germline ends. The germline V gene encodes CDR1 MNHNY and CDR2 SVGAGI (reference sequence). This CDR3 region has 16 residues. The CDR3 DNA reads TGTGCCAGCAGTCCCATGGTCGGTGACTCCTACAATGAGCAGTTCTTC. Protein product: CASSPMVGDSYNEQFF.

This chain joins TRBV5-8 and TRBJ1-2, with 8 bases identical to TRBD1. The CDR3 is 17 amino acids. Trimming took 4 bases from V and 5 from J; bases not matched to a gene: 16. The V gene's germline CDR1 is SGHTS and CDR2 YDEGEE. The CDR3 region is CASSPSTQLQGDYGYTF. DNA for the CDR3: TGTGCCAGCAGCCCGTCAACCCAATTACAGGGGGATTATGGCTACACCTTC.

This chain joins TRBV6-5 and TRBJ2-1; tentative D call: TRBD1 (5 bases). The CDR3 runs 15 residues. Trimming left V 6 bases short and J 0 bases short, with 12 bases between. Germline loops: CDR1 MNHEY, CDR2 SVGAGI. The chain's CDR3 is CASSPDSSSYNEQFF. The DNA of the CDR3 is TGTGCCAGCAGCCCCGACAGTAGCTCCTACAATGAGCAGTTCTTC.

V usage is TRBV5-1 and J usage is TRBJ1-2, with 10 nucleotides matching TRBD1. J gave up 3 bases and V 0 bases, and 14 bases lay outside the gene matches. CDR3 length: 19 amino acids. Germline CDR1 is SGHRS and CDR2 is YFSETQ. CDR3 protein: CASSLGAGDRGRWDYGYTF. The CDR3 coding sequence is TGCGCCAGCAGCTTGGGGGCCGGGGACAGGGGAAGGTGGGACTATGGCTACACCTTC.

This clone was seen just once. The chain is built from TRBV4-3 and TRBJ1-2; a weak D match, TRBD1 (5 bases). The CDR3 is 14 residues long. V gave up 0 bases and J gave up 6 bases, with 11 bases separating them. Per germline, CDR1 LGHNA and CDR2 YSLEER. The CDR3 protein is CASSQDGPGNGYTF. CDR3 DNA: TGCGCCAGCAGCCAAGATGGTCCAGGGAATGGCTACACCTTC.

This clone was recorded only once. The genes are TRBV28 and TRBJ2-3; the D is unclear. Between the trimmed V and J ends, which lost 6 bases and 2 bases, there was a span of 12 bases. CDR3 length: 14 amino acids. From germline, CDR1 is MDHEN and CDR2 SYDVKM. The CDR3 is CASRPSPLTDTQYF. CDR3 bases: TGTGCCAGCAGGCCCAGCCCACTCACAGATACGCAGTATTTT.

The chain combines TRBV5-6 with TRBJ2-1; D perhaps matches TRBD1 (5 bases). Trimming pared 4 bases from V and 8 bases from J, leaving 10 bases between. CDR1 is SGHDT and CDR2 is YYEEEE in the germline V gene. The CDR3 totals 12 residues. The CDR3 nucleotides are TGTGCCAGCAGCCCTGCACAGGATGAGCAGTTCTTC. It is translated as CASSPAQDEQFF.

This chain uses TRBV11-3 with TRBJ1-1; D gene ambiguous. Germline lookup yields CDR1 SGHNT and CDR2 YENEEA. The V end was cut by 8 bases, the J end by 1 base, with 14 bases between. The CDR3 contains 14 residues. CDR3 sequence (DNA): TGTGCCAGCTCACCCATGTTTCCGAACACTGAAGCTTTCTTT. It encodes CASSPMFPNTEAFF. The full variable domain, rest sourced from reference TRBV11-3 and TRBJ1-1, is EAGVVQSPRYKIIEKKQPVAFWCNPISGHNTLYWYLQNLGQGPELLIRYENEEAVDDSQLPKDRFSAERLKGVDSTLKIQPAELGDSAVYLCASSPMFPNTEAFFGQGTRLTVV.

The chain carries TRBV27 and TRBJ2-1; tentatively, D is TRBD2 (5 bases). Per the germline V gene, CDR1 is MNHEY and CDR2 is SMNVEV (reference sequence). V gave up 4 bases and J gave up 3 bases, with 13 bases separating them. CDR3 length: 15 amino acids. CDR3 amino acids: CASSSRGGGYNEQFF. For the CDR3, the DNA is TGTGCCAGCAGTTCCCGGGGTGGAGGCTACAATGAGCAGTTCTTC.

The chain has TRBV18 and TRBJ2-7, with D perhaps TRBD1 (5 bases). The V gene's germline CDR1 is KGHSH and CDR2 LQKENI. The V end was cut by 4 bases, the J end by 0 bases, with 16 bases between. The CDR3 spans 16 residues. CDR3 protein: CASSLPERTSSYEQYF. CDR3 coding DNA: TGTGCCAGCTCACTCCCGGAGAGGACAAGCTCCTACGAGCAGTACTTC.

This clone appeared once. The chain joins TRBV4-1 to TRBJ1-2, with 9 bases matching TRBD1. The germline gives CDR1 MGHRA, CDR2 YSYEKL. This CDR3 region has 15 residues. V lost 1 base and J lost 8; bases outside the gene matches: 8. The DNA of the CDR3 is TGCGCCAGCAGCCAAGGTTCGGGACAGGGCTTGGGCTACACCTTC. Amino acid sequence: CASSQGSGQGLGYTF.

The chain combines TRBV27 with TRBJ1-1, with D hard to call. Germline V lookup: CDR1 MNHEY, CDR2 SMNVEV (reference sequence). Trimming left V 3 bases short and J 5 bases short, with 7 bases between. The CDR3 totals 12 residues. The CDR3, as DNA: TGTGCCAGCAGTTTGAGGGCAACTGAAGCTTTCTTT. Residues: CASSLRATEAFF.

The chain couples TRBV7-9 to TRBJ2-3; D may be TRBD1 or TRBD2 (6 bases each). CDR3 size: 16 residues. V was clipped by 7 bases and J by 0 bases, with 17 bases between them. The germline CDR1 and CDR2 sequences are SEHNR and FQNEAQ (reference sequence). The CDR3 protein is CASTIGGLPSTDTQYF. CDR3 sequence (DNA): TGTGCCAGCACCATCGGGGGCCTCCCAAGCACAGATACGCAGTATTTT.

CDR3 loop: CASSWGTGGSPLHF. Here the CDR3 DNA reads TGTGCCAGCAGCTGGGGGACAGGGGGATCACCCCTCCACTTT. V usage is TRBV5-4 and J usage is TRBJ1-6; 11 nucleotides align to TRBD1. This CDR3 has 14 amino acids. Germline CDR1 reads SGHNT; CDR2 reads YYREEE (reference sequence). Losses at the gene ends were 3 bases for V and 10 bases for J; bases not matched to a gene: 3.

CDR3 bases: TGTGCCAGCAGTTTCGGGGGCTCTGGGGCCAACGTCCTGACTTTC. It encodes CASSFGGSGANVLTF. V is TRBV27 and J is TRBJ2-6; possibly TRBD2 for D (6 bases). The V gene's germline CDR1 is MNHEY and CDR2 SMNVEV (reference sequence). Trimming shortened V by 3 bases and J by 0 bases, and 6 bases separated the two germline ends. The CDR3 has 15 residues.

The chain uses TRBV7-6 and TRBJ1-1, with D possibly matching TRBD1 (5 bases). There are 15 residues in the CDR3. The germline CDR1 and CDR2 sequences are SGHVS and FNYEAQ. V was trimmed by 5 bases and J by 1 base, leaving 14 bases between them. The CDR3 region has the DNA TGTGCCAGCAGCATTTCCAGGGCCCCGAACACTGAAGCTTTCTTT. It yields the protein CASSISRAPNTEAFF.

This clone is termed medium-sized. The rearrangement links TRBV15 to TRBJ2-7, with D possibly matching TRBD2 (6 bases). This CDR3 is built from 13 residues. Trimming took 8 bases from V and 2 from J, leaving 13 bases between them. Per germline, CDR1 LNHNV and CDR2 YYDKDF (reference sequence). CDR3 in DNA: TGTGCCACCTCTCTCGGGGGACCCTACGAGCAGTACTTC. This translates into CATSLGGPYEQYF.

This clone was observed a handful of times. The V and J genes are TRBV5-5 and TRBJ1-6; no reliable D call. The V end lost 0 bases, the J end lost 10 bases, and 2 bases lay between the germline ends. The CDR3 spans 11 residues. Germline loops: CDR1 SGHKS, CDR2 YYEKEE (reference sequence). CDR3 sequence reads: CASSLDSPLHF. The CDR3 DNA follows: TGTGCCAGCAGCTTGGACTCACCCCTCCACTTT. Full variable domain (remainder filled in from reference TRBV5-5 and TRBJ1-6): DAGVTQSPTHLIKTRGQQVTLRCSPISGHKSVSWYQQVLGQGPQFIFQYYEKEERGRGNFPDRFSARQFPNYSSELNVNALLLGDSALYLCASSLDSPLHFGNGTRLTVT.

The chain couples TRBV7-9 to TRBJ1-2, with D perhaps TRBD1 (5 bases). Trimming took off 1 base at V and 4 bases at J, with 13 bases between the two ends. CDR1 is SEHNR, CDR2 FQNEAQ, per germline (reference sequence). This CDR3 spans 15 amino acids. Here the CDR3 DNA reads TGTGCCAGCAGCTTAGGAGGGGACGTTTCCTATGGCTACACCTTC. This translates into CASSLGGDVSYGYTF.

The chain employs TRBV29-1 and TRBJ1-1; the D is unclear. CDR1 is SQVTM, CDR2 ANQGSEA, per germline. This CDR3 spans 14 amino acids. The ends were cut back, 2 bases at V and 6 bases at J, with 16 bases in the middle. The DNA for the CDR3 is TGCAGCGTTGAATCGGCAGTAGGGCACCCTGAAGCTTTCTTT. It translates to CSVESAVGHPEAFF. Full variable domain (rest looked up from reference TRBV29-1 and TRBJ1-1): SAVISQKPSRDICQRGTSLTIQCQVDSQVTMMFWYRQQPGQSLTLIATANQGSEATYESGFVIDKFPISRPNLTFSTLTVSNMSPEDSSIYLCSVESAVGHPEAFFGQGTRLTVV.

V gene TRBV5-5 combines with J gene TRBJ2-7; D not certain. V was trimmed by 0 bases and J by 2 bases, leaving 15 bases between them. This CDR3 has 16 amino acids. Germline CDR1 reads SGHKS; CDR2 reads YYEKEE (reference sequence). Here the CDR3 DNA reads TGTGCCAGCAGCTTGGCGGGCCAGGCGGCGCCCTACGAGCAGTACGTC. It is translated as CASSLAGQAAPYEQYV.